This entry concerns a single T cell receptor beta chain. Its antigen is still unknown. Each CDR3 protein is one row after TCRdb ran MiXCR on the 5' RACE reads. The sample has 1.5 million to 2 million distinct CDR3 sequences, less than 40% seen once. This sample was taken from a study of identical twins. This CDR3 comprises 16 residues. The germline V gene has CDR1 LGHNA and CDR2 YNFKEQ. V was clipped by 0 bases and J by 1 base, with 9 bases between them. Study-wide results and limits: Clonotypes of the beta chain that were abundant in cord blood carried fewer insertions (memory repertoires showed none).

Sample: cord blood. The receptor's source is a newborn girl in good health. V and J are TRBV4-2 and TRBJ2-2; D is ambiguous. CDR3 coding DNA: TGTGCCAGCAGCCAAGAAGGCGGCAGGAACACCGGGGAGCTGTTTTTT. It is translated as CASSQEGGRNTGELFF.